Following are 7 T cell receptor beta chains from one sample sequenced in a study of CD8+ T cells in alopecia areata. Once RNA had been extracted, it was reverse transcribed into cDNA to act as the sequencing template. Data came from immunoSEQ multiplex PCR; TCRdb stores just in-frame clones and leaves some out. The data contain more than 100,000 clones, roughly half of them singletons. The source material was CD4+ T cells sorted from blood. The origin of the receptors is a human donor in good health.

Here the CDR3 reads CASTQGPLGNTEAFF. CDR3 sequence (DNA): TGTGCCAGCACGCAGGGGCCCCTTGGGAACACTGAAGCTTTCTTT. The rearrangement links TRBV2 to TRBJ1-1; D may be TRBD1 (6 bases). Germline CDR1 SNHLY, CDR2 FYNNEI. There are 15 residues in the CDR3. The V and J ends lost 7 bases and 1 base respectively, with 16 bases between them.

For the CDR3, the DNA is TGTGCCAGCAGAATACCGGGACAGCGCACAGATACGCAGTATTTT. Amino acid sequence: CASRIPGQRTDTQYF. The J gene is TRBJ2-3, the V gene TRBV11-2; 7 nucleotides agree with TRBD1. V was clipped by 6 bases and J by 1 base; unmatched bases: 7. The CDR3 has 15 residues. CDR1 and CDR2 from the germline V gene are SGHAT and FQNNGV.

The chain uses TRBV15 and TRBJ2-1; TRBD2 aligns across 9 bases. The CDR3 extends over 17 amino acids. The V segment lost 0 bases and the J segment 1 base; nucleotides outside the gene matches: 4. The germline gives CDR1 LNHNV, CDR2 YYDKDF (reference sequence). CDR3 amino acids: CATSRDSTSGSYNEQFF. CDR3 nucleotide sequence: TGTGCCACCAGCAGAGATTCGACTAGCGGATCCTACAATGAGCAGTTCTTC.

The chain uses TRBV7-9 and TRBJ1-1; TRBD1 might be the D (5 bases). Trimming pared 3 bases from V and 11 bases from J, leaving 13 bases between. The CDR3 contains 12 residues. Germline CDR1 SEHNR, CDR2 FQNEAQ (reference sequence). This CDR3 is CASSFLGEGAFF. The CDR3 coding sequence is TGTGCCAGCAGCTTCCTGGGGGAGGGTGCTTTCTTT.

This clone was detected a few times. The chain is built from TRBV5-1 and TRBJ2-1; the D gene is possibly TRBD1 (6 bases). Germline lookup yields CDR1 SGHRS and CDR2 YFSETQ. CDR3 size: 15 residues. V lost 0 bases and J 3 bases, leaving 10 bases between the germline ends. The chain's CDR3 is CASSLVTGLYNEQFF. CDR3 DNA sequence: TGCGCCAGCAGCTTGGTAACAGGGCTCTACAATGAGCAGTTCTTC. Full variable domain (rest looked up from reference TRBV5-1 and TRBJ2-1): KAGVTQTPRYLIKTRGQQVTLSCSPISGHRSVSWYQQTPGQGLQFLFEYFSETQRNKGNFPGRFSGRQFSNSRSEMNVSTLELGDSALYLCASSLVTGLYNEQFFGPGTRLTVL.

The chain links TRBV19 to TRBJ2-7, with a possible D match to TRBD1 (6 bases). Trimming took off 6 bases at V and 3 bases at J, with 12 bases between the two ends. Germline values: CDR1 LNHDA, CDR2 SQIVND (reference sequence). This CDR3 spans 13 amino acids. CDR3 amino acids: CASSRQANYEQYF. The DNA of the CDR3 is TGTGCCAGTAGCAGACAGGCGAACTACGAGCAGTACTTC.

This rearrangement joins TRBV7-8 to TRBJ2-3; 14 positions match TRBD2. Per the germline V gene, CDR1 is SGHVS and CDR2 is FQNEAQ. The CDR3 contains 18 residues. V shed 3 bases and J 0 bases; nucleotides not matched to a gene: 5. CDR3 amino acids: CASSLTSGGGLSTDTQYF. CDR3 coding DNA: TGTGCCAGCAGCTTGACTAGCGGGGGGGGTCTTAGCACAGATACGCAGTATTTT.